This T cell receptor (beta chain) was found in a study of early T cells in non-severe SARS-CoV-2 infection. Overall study context: Chains from this unsorted whole-blood bulk RNA could not be paired.

The CDR3 totals 15 residues. The germline V gene encodes CDR1 MNHEY and CDR2 SVGAGI. V was cut by 5 bases and J by 3 bases, with 14 bases left in between. This clonotype was seen many times. Its antigen remains unknown. Study-wide results and limits: Database matching using VDJdb favored anti-spike CD8 responses, with private and CD4 specificities left missing.

Individually, cDNA molecules had unique molecular identifiers attached to them. TCRdb reanalysed the 5' RACE reads using MiXCR and keeps one entry per CDR3 protein. The sample has more than 95,000 distinct CDR3 sequences, 8% to 13% seen once. The V call is TRBV6-5, the J call TRBJ2-1, with D perhaps matching TRBD1 or TRBD2 (5 bases each). The sequencing used whole blood, collected at baseline. This TCR derives from an adult who was a healthcare worker with PCR-confirmed SARS-CoV-2 infection or an uninfected control (not recorded which). CDR3 amino acids: CASSRGRPDYNEQFF. CDR3 nucleotides: TGTGCCAGCAGTCGGGGACGTCCCGACTACAATGAGCAGTTCTTC.